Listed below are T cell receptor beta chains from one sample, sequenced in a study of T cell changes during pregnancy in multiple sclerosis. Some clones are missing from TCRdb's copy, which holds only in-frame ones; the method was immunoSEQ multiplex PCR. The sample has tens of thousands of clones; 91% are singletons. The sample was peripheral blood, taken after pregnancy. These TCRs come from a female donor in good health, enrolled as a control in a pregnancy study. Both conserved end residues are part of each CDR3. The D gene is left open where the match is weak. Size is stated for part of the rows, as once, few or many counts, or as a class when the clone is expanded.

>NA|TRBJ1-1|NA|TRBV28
TGTGCCAGCAACCCCCCGGGGGGCGGAAACACTGAAGCTTTCTTT
CASNPPGGGNTEAFF
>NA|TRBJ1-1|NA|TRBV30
TGTGCCTGGAGTGCAGCGAATACTTACACTGAAGCTTTCTTT
CAWSAANTYTEAFF
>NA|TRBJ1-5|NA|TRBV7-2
TGTGCCAGCAGTCTTGCGGGGCCCGGTCAGCCCCAGCATTTT
CASSLAGPGQPQHF
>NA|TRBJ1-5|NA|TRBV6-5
TGTGCCAGCAGTTACTCAGGGGTCAATCAGCCCCAGCATTTT
CASSYSGVNQPQHF
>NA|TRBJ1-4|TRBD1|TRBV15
TGTGCCACCAGGGGACAGGGTGCAACTAATGAAAAACTGTTTTTT
CATRGQGATNEKLFF
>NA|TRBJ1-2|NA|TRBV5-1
TGCGCCAGCAGCTTGGAAGGGAGCGGTGGCTACACCTTC
CASSLEGSGGYTF
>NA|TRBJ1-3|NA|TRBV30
TGTGCCTGGAGTGCCTACCGGGACACCATATATTTT
CAWSAYRDTIYF
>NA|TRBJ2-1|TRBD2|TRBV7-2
TGTGCCAGCAGCTTCCTAGCGGTCTACAATGAGCAGTTCTTC
CASSFLAVYNEQFF
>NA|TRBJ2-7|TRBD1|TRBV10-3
TGTGCCATCAGCGATTCCGGGACAGGGGCCTACGAGCAGTACTTC
CAISDSGTGAYEQYF
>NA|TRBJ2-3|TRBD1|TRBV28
TGTGCCAGCAGGGACAGGTTCACAGATACGCAGTATTTT
CASRDRFTDTQYF
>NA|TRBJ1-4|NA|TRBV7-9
TGTGCCAGCAGCCGAGGGATAGGGGAGGTCAACAAATCAGAAAAACTGTTTTTT
CASSRGIGEVNKSEKLFF
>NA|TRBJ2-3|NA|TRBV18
TGTGCCAGCTCACCACCGGAGGAAACAGATACGCAGTATTTT
CASSPPEETDTQYF
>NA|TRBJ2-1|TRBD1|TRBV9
TGTGCCAGCAGCTCAAGGACAGGGGGGTTAGGGCAGTTCTTC
CASSSRTGGLGQFF
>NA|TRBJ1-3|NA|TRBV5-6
TGTGCCAGCAGCTTGAACAGACACTCATCTGGAAACACCATATATTTT
CASSLNRHSSGNTIYF
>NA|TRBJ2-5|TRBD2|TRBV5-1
TGCGCCAGCAGCTTGCCCTTACTAGCGGACCAAGAGACCCAGTACTTC
CASSLPLLADQETQYF
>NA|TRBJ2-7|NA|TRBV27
TGTGCCAGCAGTATCTTACAGGGTAGGGAGCAGTACTTC
CASSILQGREQYF
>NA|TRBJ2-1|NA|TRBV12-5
TGTGCTAGTGGTTTGGGAGGGGGCAATGAGCAGTTCTTC
CASGLGGGNEQFF
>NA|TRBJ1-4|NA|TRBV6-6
TGTGCCAGCCGGACAGCTGCAAATGAAAAACTGTTTTTT
CASRTAANEKLFF
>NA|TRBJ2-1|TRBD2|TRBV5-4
TGTGCCAGCACCAAGGCGGGGGGGCCCAATGAGCAGTTCTTC
CASTKAGGPNEQFF
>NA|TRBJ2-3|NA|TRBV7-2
TGTGCCAGCAGCCTGTCTACAGGGCCGGCTACAGATACGCAGTATTTT
CASSLSTGPATDTQYF
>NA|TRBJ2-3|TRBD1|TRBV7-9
TGTGCCAGCAGCCAGACAGGGGGTGGGGATACGCAGTATTTT
CASSQTGGGDTQYF
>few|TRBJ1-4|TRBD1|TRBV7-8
TGTGCCAGCAGCGCAGCTTATGAGGACAGGGCAGGTTCAACTAATGAAAAACTGTTTTTT
CASSAAYEDRAGSTNEKLFF
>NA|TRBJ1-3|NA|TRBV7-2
TGTGCCAGCAGCCCTCCCAACAGGGTCTCTGGAAACACCATATATTTT
CASSPPNRVSGNTIYF
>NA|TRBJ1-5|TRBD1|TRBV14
TGTGCCAGCAGCCGAACAGGGGAACCTCAGCCCCAGCATTTT
CASSRTGEPQPQHF
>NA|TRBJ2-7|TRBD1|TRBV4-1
TGCGCCAGCAGCACGGGACAGGGACCGTACGAGCAGTACTTC
CASSTGQGPYEQYF
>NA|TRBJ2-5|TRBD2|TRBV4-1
TGCGCCAGCAGCCTCCGGGTAGCGGGGGGACAAGAGACCCAGTACTTC
CASSLRVAGGQETQYF
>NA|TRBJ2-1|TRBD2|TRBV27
TGTGCCAGCAGTTTTGCGGGGGGGGGCCACAATGAGCAGTTCTTC
CASSFAGGGHNEQFF
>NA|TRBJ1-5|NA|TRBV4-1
TGCGCCAGCAGCCAATGGGCGGCGGGGTCAAGCAATCAGCCCCAGCATTTT
CASSQWAAGSSNQPQHF
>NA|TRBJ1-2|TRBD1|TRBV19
TGTGCCAGTAGTCCACCGGGACAGAACTATGGCTACACCTTC
CASSPPGQNYGYTF
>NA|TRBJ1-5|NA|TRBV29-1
TGCAGCGTCGGACCCAGGGGTCGCAATCAGCCCCAGCATTTT
CSVGPRGRNQPQHF
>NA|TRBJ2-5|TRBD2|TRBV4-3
TGCGCCAGCAGCCAAGACGGGCTAGCGGCGGGAGAGACCCAGTACTTC
CASSQDGLAAGETQYF
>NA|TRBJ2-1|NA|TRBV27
TGTGCCAGCGAGCAGGGCAATGAGCAGTTCTTC
CASEQGNEQFF
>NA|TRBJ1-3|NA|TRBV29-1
TGCAGCGCTGCTGAGAGCTCTGGAAACACCATATATTTT
CSAAESSGNTIYF
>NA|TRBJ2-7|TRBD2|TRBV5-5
TGTGCCAGCAGCATAACCGGGACTAGCTGGTACGAGCAGTACTTC
CASSITGTSWYEQYF
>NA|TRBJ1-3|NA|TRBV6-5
TGTGCCAGCAGTTACGCGCAGGGCACTGGAAACACCATATATTTT
CASSYAQGTGNTIYF
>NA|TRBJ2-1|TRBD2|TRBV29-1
TGCAGCGTAACTAGCGGGGTTAGCTACAATGAGCAGTTCTTC
CSVTSGVSYNEQFF
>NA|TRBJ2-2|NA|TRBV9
TGTGCCAGCAGCGTTCCGGAGGGGCGAACCGGGGAGCTGTTTTTT
CASSVPEGRTGELFF
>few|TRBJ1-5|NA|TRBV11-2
TGTGCCAGCAGCTTGGGACTGAATAGCAATCAGCCCCAGCATTTT
CASSLGLNSNQPQHF
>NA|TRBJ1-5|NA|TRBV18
TGTGCCAGCTCACCTACCGGGGACAATCAGCCCCAGCATTTT
CASSPTGDNQPQHF
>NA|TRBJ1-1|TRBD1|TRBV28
TGTGCCAGCAGTCTCTCGACAGGGAGGGCTTTCTTT
CASSLSTGRAFF
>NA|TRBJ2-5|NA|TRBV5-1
TGCGCCAGCAGCTTGGGGACCACAGGGTTAGAGACCCAGTACTTC
CASSLGTTGLETQYF